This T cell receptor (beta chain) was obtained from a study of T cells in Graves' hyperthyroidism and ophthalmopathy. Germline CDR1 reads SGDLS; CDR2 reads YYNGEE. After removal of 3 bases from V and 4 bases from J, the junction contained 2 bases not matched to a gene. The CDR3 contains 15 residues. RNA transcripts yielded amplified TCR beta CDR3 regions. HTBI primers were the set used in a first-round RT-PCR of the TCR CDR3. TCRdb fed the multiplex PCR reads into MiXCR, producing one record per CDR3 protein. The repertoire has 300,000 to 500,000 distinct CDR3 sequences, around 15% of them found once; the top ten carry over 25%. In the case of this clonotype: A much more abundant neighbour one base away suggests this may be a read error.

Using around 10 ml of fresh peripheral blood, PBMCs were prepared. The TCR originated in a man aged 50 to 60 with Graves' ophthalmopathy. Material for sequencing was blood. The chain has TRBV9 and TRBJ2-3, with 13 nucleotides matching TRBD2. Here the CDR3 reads CASSAGLAGPDTQYF. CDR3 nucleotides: TGTGCCAGCAGCGCGGGACTAGCGGGACCAGATACGCAGTATTTT.